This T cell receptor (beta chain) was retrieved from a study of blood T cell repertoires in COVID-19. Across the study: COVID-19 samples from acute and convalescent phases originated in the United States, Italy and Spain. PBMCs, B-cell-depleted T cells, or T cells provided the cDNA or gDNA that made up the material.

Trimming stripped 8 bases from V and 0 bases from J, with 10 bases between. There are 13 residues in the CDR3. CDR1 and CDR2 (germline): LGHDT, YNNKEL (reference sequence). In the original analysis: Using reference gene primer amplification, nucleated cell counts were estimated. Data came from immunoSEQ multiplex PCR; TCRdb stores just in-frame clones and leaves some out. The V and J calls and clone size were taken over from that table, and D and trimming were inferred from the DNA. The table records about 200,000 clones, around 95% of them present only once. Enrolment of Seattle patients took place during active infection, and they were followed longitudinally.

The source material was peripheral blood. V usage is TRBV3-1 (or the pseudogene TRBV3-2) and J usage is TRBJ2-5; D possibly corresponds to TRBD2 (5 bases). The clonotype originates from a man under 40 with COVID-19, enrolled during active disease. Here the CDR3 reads CASSEDYQETQYF. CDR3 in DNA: TGTGCCAGCTCCGAGGACTACCAAGAGACCCAGTACTTC.